This T cell receptor beta chain was observed in a study of cytomegalovirus exposure and HLA in healthy donors. Amplification used 60 Vbeta primers and 13 Jbeta primers. The table came from immunoSEQ multiplex PCR; TCRdb's copy has only in-frame clones and leaves some out. The data contain around 45,000 clones, more than 45% of them singletons. Concerning this clone itself: Its antigen is still unknown.

V lost 3 bases, J lost 6 bases, and 7 bases stayed unmatched. The CDR3 has 14 amino acids. Germline-derived CDR1 and CDR2 are SQVTM and ANQGSEA. Study findings and constraints: In vitro checks showed that a few CMV-associated chains really do target CMV antigens. Productive rates of about 90% or about 30% were seen for most TCR beta V segments in an earlier analysis. Of the V segments, some could not be distinguished, including TRBV6-2 and TRBV6-3, and were excluded.

V gene TRBV29-1 combines with J gene TRBJ2-7; 11 bases line up with TRBD1. The TCR originated in a man aged 55-75 years in good health and CMV-seronegative. The sample comprised PBMCs. The CDR3 reads CSVDAGTGGGEQYF. As DNA, the CDR3 is TGCAGCGTTGATGCCGGGACAGGGGGAGGCGAGCAGTACTTC.